This TCR beta chain was profiled in a study of blood T cell repertoires in COVID-19. Study-level background: COVID-19 samples from acute and convalescent phases originated in the United States, Italy and Spain. T cells, B-cell-depleted T cells, or PBMCs provided the cDNA or gDNA that served as material.

The V and J ends lost 0 bases and 6 bases respectively, with 18 bases between them. CDR1 and CDR2 (germline): KGHSH, LQKENI. The CDR3 totals 16 residues. Original handling: How many nucleated cells were present was estimated from reference gene primer amplification. The assay was immunoSEQ multiplex PCR, and TCRdb's table has in-frame clones only and misses some. Clone size and V and J calls were adopted from that table, with D and trimming inferred from the DNA. The profile covers approximately 160,000 clones, with 65% to 85% appearing a single time and more than 9.5% taken by the ten largest. This receptor was taken from a man aged 55 to 70 with active or convalescent COVID-19. Sequencing input: peripheral blood. V gene TRBV18 combines with J gene TRBJ2-7; perhaps TRBD1 as D (6 bases). This CDR3 is CASSPPTGTPGSEQYF. The DNA of the CDR3 is TGTGCCAGCTCACCACCCACCGGGACACCAGGCTCCGAGCAGTACTTC.